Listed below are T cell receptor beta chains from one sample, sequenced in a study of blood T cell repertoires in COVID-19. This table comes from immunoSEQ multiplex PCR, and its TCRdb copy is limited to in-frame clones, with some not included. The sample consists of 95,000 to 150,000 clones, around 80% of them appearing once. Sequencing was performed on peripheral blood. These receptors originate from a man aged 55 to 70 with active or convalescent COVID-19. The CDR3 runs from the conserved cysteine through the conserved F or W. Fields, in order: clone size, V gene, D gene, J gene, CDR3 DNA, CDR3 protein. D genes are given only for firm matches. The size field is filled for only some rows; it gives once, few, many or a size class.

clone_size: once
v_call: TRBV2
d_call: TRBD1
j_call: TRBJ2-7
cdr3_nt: TGTGCCAGCACCTCCGGGACAGGGAGTTTCGGCGAGCAGTACTTC
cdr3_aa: CASTSGTGSFGEQYF

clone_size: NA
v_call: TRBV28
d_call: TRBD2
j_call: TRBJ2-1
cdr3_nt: TGTGCCAGCAGTTTAGGACTAGCGGGTGCTGAGCAGTTCTTC
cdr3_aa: CASSLGLAGAEQFF

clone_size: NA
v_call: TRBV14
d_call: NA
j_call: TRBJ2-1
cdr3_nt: TGTGCCAGCAACCTAGGACTGTACAATGAGCAGTTCTTC
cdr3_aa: CASNLGLYNEQFF

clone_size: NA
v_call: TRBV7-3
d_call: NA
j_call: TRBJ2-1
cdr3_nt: TGTGCCAGCAGCTTATACGCCGGGGTTGAGCAGTTCTTC
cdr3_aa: CASSLYAGVEQFF

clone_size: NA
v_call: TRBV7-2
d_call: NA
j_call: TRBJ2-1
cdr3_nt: TGTGCCAGCAGCCCCCGGCGGGGTCCGGGGCAGTTCTTC
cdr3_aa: CASSPRRGPGQFF

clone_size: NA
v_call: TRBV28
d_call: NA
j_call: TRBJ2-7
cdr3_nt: TGTGCCAGCAGTTTACGTGTACTCAATTCCTACGAGCAGTACTTC
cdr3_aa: CASSLRVLNSYEQYF

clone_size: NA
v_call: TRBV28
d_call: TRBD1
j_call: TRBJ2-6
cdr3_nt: TGTGCCAGCAGTGGGGGTCTGATCAGGGGGCTAACAGGGGCCAACGTCCTGACTTTC
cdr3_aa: CASSGGLIRGLTGANVLTF

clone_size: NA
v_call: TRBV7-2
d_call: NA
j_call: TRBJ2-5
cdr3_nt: TGTGCCAGCAGCTTAGGGGGCAGAAAAGAGACCCAGTACTTC
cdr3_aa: CASSLGGRKETQYF

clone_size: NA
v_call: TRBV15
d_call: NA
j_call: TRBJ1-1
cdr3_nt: TGTGCCACCAGCCCAGAGAACACTGAAGCTTTCTTT
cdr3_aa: CATSPENTEAFF

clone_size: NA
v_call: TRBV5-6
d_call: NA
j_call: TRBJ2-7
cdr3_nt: TGTGCCAGCAGCTTCAAAGGGCTGTACGAGGGGTACTTC
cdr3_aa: CASSFKGLYEGYF

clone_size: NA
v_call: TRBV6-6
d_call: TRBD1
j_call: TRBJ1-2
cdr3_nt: TGTGCCAGCAGGCAGGGGGCGAGAAATGGTCGTGGCTACACCTTC
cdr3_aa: CASRQGARNGRGYTF

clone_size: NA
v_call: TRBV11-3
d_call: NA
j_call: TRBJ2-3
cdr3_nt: TGTGCCAGCAGCCTAGCGAGTAGCACAGATACGCAGTATTTT
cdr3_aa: CASSLASSTDTQYF

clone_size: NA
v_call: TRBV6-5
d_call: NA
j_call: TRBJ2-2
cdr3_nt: TGTGCCAGCAGTTACGGAGCCGGGGAGCTGTTTTTT
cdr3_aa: CASSYGAGELFF

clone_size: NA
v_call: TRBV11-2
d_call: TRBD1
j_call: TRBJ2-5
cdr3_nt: TGTGCCAGCAGCAGACAGGGGGAGACCCAGTACTTC
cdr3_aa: CASSRQGETQYF

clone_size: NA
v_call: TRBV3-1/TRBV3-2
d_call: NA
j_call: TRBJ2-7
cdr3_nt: TGTGCCAGCAGCCAAGACAGGACCTACGAGCAGTACTTC
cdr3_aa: CASSQDRTYEQYF

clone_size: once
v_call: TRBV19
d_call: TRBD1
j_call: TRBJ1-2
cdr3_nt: TGTGCCAGTAGTATAGCCCACAGGGACAGTTATAACTATGGCTACACCTTC
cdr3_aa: CASSIAHRDSYNYGYTF

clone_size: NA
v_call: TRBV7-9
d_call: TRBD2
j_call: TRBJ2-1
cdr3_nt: TGTGCCAGCAGCTACTTTAGCGGGAGCTCCTACAATGAGCAGTTCTTC
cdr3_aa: CASSYFSGSSYNEQFF

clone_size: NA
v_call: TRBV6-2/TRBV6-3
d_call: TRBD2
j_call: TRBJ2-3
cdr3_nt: TGTGCCAGCAGTTACAACCTAGCGGGAGATACGCAGTATTTT
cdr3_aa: CASSYNLAGDTQYF

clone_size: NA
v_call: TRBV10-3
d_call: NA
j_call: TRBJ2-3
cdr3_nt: TGTGCCATCAAGACTAACTCAGATACGCAGTATTTT
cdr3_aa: CAIKTNSDTQYF

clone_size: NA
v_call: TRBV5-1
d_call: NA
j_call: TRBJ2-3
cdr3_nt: TGCGCCAGCAGCTGGGGTGAGGGAAGCTATACGCAGTATTTT
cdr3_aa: CASSWGEGSYTQYF

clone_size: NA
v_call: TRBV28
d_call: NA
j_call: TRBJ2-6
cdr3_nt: TGTGCCAGCAGTCTACAGCGGGTGTCCGGGGCCAACGTCCTGACTTTC
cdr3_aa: CASSLQRVSGANVLTF

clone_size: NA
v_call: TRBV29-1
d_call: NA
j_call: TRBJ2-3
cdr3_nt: TGCAGCGTTGGACAGAGGATTAGCACAGATACGCAGTATTTT
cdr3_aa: CSVGQRISTDTQYF

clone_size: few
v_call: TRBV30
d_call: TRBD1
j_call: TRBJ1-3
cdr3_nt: TGTGCCTGGAATCCGGGACAGAGCTCTGGAAACACCATATATTTT
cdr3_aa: CAWNPGQSSGNTIYF

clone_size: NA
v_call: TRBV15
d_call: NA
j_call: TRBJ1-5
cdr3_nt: TGTGCCACCAGCAGAGTCGCGAATCAGCCCCAGCATTTT
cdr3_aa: CATSRVANQPQHF

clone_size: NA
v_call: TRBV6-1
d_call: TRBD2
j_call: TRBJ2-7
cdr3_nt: TGTGCCAGTAGCGGGACTAGCGGGAGTGGAGAGCAGTACTTC
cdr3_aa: CASSGTSGSGEQYF

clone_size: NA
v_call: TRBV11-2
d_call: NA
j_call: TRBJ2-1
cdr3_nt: TGTGCCAGCAGCTCGGGACTCTACAATGAGCAGTTCTTC
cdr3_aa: CASSSGLYNEQFF

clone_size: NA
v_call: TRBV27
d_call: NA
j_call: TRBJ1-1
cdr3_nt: TGTGCCAGCAGTTTCCTCCCCGCGGGGGGGTCGGCTTTCTTT
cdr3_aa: CASSFLPAGGSAFF

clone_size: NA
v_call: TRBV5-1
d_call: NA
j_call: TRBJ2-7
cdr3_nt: TGCGCCAGCAGCTTAAGCGGCGTAAACTACGAGCAGTACTTC
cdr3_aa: CASSLSGVNYEQYF

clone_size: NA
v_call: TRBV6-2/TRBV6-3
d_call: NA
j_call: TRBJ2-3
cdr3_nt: TGTGCCAGCAGCCGGAGGACTGTCTTCACAGATACGCAGTATTTT
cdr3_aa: CASSRRTVFTDTQYF

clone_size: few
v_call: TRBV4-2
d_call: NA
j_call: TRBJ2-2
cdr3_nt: TGTGCCAGCAGCCAAGTACGCGGGGCCGGGGAGCTGTTTTTT
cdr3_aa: CASSQVRGAGELFF

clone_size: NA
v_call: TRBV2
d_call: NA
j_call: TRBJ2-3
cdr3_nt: TGTGCCAGCCGCAGAATTCGCACAGATACGCAGTATTTT
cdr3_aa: CASRRIRTDTQYF

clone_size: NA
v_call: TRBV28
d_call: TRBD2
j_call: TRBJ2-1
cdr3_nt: TGTGCCACCGGAAGGGGGGCGGGAGGACATGAGCAGTTCTTC
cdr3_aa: CATGRGAGGHEQFF

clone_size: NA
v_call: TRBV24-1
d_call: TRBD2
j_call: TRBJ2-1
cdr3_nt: TGTGCCACCAGTGACCGACTAGCGTGGTACAATGAGCAGTTCTTC
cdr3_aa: CATSDRLAWYNEQFF

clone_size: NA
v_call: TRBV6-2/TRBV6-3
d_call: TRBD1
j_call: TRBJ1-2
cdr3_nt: TGTGCCAGCAGCAAGGGGGCCGGCTATGGCTACACCTTC
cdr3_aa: CASSKGAGYGYTF

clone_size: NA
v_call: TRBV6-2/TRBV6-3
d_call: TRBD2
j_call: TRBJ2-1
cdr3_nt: TGTGCCAGCAGCGGGACTAGCAGATACAATGAGCAGTTCTTC
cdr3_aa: CASSGTSRYNEQFF

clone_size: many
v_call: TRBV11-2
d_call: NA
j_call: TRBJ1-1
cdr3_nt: TGTGCCAGCAGCTCCCATAAGGGGGCTGAAGCTTTCTTT
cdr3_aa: CASSSHKGAEAFF

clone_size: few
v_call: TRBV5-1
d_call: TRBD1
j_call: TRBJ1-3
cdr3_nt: TGCGCCAGCAGCCCTGACGGACAGGGGAACACCATATATTTT
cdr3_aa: CASSPDGQGNTIYF

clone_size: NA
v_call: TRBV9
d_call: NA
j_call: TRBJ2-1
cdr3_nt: TGTGCCAGCAGCCCCGCGGGCTTTTCCTACAATGAGCAGTTCTTC
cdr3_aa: CASSPAGFSYNEQFF

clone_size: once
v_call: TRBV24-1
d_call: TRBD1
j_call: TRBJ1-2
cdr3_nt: TGTGCCACCAGTGAGCCGACAGGGAACTATGGCTACACCTTC
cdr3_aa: CATSEPTGNYGYTF

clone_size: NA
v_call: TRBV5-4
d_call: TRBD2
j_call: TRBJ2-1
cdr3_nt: TGTGCCAGCAGCACCCCTAGCGGGAGAAATTACAATGAGCAGTTCTTC
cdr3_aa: CASSTPSGRNYNEQFF

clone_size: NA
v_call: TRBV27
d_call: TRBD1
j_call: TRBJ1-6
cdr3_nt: TGTGCCAGCAGCCTCCAGGGGACAGGGGGTTCACCCCTCCACTTT
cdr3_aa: CASSLQGTGGSPLHF

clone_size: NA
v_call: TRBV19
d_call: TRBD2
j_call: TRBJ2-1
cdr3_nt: TGTGCCAGTAGTACCTCGGGACTAGCGGGAGGGAACCAGTTCTTC
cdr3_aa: CASSTSGLAGGNQFF

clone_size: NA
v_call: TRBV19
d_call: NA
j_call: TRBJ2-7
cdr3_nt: TGTGCCAGTAGTATTTCAGGGCCGACCACTCACTACGAGCAGTACTTC
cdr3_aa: CASSISGPTTHYEQYF

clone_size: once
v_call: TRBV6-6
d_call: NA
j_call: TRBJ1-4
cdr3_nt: TGTGCCAGCAGTTACTCGCAGGGGAAGTACGAAAAACTGTTTTTT
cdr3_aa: CASSYSQGKYEKLFF

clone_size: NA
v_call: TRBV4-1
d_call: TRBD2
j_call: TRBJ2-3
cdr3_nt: TGCGCCAGCAGCTTCGGGGAGGGAGATACGCAGTATTTT
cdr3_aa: CASSFGEGDTQYF

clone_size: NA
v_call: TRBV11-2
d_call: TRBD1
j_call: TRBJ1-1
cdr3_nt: TGTGCCAGCAGCTCCGGACAGGGGTCGATAACTGAAGCTTTCTTT
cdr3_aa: CASSSGQGSITEAFF

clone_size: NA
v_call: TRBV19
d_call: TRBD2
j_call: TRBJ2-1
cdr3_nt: TGTGCCAGTAGTATAGATTACCCCGGACTAGCGGGAAAGGACAATGAGCAGTTCTTC
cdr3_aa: CASSIDYPGLAGKDNEQFF

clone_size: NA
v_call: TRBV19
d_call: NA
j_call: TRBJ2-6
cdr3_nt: TGTGCCAGTAGTTCCTGGGGCCTTAGATCGGGGGCCAACGTCCTGACTTTC
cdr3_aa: CASSSWGLRSGANVLTF

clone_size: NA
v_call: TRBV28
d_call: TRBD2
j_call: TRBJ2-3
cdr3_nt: TGTGCCAGCAGTCCACGTCGGACTAGCGGGAGGGGAAATACGCAGTATTTT
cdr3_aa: CASSPRRTSGRGNTQYF

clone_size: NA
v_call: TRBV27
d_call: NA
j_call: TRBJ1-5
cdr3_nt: TGTGCCAGCAGTTTTCGGGTGAACAATCAGCCCCAGCATTTT
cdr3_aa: CASSFRVNNQPQHF

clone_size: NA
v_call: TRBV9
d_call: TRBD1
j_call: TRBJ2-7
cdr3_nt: TGTGCCAGCAGCGGCGGACAGGGGAACCCCTACGAGCAGTACTTC
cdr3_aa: CASSGGQGNPYEQYF